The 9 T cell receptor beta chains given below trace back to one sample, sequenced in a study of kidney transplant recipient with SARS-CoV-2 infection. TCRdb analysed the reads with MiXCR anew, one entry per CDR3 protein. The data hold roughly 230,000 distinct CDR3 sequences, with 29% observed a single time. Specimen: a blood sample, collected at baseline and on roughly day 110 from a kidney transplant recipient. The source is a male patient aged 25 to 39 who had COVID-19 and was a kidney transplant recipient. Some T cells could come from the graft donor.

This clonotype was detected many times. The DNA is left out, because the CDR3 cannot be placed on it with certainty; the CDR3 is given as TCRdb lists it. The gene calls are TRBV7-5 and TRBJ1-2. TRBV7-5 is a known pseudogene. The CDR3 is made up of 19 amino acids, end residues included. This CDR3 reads CISVPEPKREVGKTYGYTF.

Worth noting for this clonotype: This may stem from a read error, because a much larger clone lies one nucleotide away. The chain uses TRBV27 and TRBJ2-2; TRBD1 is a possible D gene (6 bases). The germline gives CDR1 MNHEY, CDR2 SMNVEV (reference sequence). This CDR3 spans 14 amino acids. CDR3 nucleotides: TGTACCAGCAGCCGGGGACAGAACACCGGGGAGCTGTTTTTT. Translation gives CTSSRGQNTGELFF.

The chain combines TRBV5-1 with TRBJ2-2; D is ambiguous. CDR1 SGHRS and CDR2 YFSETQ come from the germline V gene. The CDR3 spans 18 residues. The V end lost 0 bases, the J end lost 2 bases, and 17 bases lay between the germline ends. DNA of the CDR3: TGCGCCAGCAGCTTGGCTCGCAGGAAGAATAGAAACACCGGGGAGCTGTTTTTT. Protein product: CASSLARRKNRNTGELFF.

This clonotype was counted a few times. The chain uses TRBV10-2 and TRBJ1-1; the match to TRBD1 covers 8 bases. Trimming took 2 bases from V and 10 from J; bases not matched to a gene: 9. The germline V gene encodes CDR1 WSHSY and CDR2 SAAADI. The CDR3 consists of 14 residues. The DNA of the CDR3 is TGCGCCAGCAGTGAGGCCATAGACAGGGGCTTAGCTTTCTTT. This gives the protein CASSEAIDRGLAFF.

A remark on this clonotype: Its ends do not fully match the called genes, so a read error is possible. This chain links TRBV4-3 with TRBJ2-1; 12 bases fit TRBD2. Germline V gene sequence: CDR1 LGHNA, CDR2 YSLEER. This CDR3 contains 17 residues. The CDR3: CASGQISGLAGGNEQFF. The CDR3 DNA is TGCGCCAGCGGCCAAATTTCGGGACTAGCGGGCGGCAATGAGCAGTTCTTC.

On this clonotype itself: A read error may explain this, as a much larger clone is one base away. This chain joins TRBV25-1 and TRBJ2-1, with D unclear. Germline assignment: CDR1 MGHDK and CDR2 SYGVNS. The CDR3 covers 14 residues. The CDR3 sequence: CASSDSPSTNERFF. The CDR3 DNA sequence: TGTGCCAGCAGTGATAGCCCCTCTACAAATGAGCGGTTCTTC.

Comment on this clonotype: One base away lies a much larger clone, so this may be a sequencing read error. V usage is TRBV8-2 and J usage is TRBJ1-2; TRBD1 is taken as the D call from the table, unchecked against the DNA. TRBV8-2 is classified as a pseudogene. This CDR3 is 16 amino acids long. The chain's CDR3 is CGSRDYDSRKTYGYTF. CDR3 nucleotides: TGTGGCAGTCGGGATTATGATAGCCGAAAGACCTATGGCTACACCTTC.

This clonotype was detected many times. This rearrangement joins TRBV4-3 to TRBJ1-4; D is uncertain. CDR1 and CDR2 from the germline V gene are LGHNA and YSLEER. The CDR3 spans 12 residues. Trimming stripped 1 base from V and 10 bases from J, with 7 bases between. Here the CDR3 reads CASSQGRGKLFF. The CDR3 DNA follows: TGCGCCAGCAGCCAAGGCCGGGGAAAACTGTTTTTT.

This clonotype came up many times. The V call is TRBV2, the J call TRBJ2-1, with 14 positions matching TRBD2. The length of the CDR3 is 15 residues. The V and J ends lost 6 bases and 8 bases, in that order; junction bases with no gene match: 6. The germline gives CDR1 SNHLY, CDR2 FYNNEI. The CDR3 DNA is TGTGCCAGCAGCGAGACTAGCGGGAGGGCCGATGAGCAGTTCTTC. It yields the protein CASSETSGRADEQFF. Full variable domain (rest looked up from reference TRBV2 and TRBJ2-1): EPEVTQTPSHQVTQMGQEVILRCVPISNHLYFYWYRQILGQKVEFLVSFYNNEISEKSEIFDDQFSVERPDGSNFTLKIRSTKLEDSAMYFCASSETSGRADEQFFGPGTRLTVL.